What follows are 23 T cell receptor beta chains derived from one specimen sequenced in a study of T cells after yellow fever vaccination. TCRdb fed the 5' RACE reads into MiXCR, producing one record per CDR3 protein. Among 200,000 to 250,000 distinct CDR3 sequences listed, about 7% were seen once. Sequences were derived from CD4+ T cells sorted from PBMCs, sampled 15 days after the yellow fever booster vaccination. The receptors were sampled from a man aged 25 to 40 who received the YFV17D yellow fever vaccine.

There are a few counts of this clonotype. The CDR3 bases are TGTGCCAGCAGTTTGACTAGCGGAGGGATCAATGAGCAGTTCTTC. It yields the protein CASSLTSGGINEQFF. The V gene is TRBV12-3 or TRBV12-4, the J gene TRBJ2-1; 9 bases align to TRBD2. CDR3 length equals 15 residues. Trimming cost V 3 bases and J 6 bases; bases outside gene matches: 6.

This clonotype was found many times. The chain recombines TRBV5-1 with TRBJ2-2; 7 bases are shared with TRBD2. V lost 0 bases, J lost 1 base, and 3 bases stayed unmatched. The CDR3 contains 16 residues. From germline, CDR1 is SGHRS and CDR2 YFSETQ. For the CDR3, the DNA is TGCGCCAGCAGCTTGGCCGCTAGCGGGAACACCGGGGAGCTGTTTTTT. This translates into CASSLAASGNTGELFF.

This clonotype came up a few times. The chain is built from TRBV5-1 and TRBJ2-2, with 8 positions matching TRBD2. V gave up 2 bases and J gave up 9 bases; unmatched junction bases: 15. Germline CDR1 is SGHRS and CDR2 is YFSETQ. CDR3 size: 17 residues. CDR3 nucleotides: TGCGCCAGCAGCTTTTCCTATACCGGGACTAGAGTTCGGGAGCTGTTTTTT. Protein: CASSFSYTGTRVRELFF.

The table lists this clonotype with a few counts. The chain has TRBV7-2 and TRBJ2-1; TRBD1 matches at 7 bases. The germline gives CDR1 SGHTA, CDR2 FQGNSA. Trimming took 5 bases from V and 12 from J; bases not matched to a gene: 10. The CDR3 consists of 13 residues. CDR3 in amino acids: CASSLKRQGWQFF. CDR3 nucleotide sequence: TGTGCCAGCAGCCTAAAAAGACAGGGATGGCAGTTCTTC.

This clonotype was detected a few times. The chain employs TRBV5-8 and TRBJ2-5, with 7 bases aligning to TRBD1. The CDR3 is 13 residues long. Trimming removed 1 base from V and 7 bases from J; junction bases left unmatched: 4. Germline V gene sequence: CDR1 SGHTS, CDR2 YDEGEE. The CDR3 protein is CASSLTGERTQYF. CDR3 bases: TGTGCCAGCAGCTTGACAGGGGAAAGGACCCAGTACTTC.

The chain uses TRBV5-1 and TRBJ2-2, with unresolved D. Germline CDR1 is SGHRS and CDR2 is YFSETQ. The CDR3 is 14 residues long. Trimming stripped 3 bases from V and 5 bases from J, with 11 bases between. The DNA for the CDR3 is TGCGCCAGCAGCTGCGAAAATATTACCGGGGAGCTGTTTTTT. This sequence encodes CASSCENITGELFF.

In its sample, this clonotype was seen many times. The rearrangement joins TRBV7-2 to TRBJ2-7; D call uncertain. The CDR3 is 14 residues long. Trimming removed 1 base at V and 4 bases at J, with 11 bases between. The germline CDR1 and CDR2 sequences are SGHTA and FQGNSA. The CDR3 DNA sequence: TGTGCCAGCAGCTTAGTCACCCAGAAGTACGAGCAGTACTTC. This encodes CASSLVTQKYEQYF.

For this clonotype: A much larger clonotype is one base distant, so this may be a read error. The chain couples TRBV10-3 to TRBJ2-7; D possibly corresponds to TRBD1 (6 bases). This CDR3 region has 12 residues. Trimming stripped 8 bases from V and 0 bases from J, with 8 bases between. CDR1 is ENHRY and CDR2 is SYGVKD in the germline V gene. For the CDR3, the DNA is TGTGCCATCGTGACAGGCTCCTACGAGCAGTACTTC. Amino acid sequence: CAIVTGSYEQYF.

This clonotype has just a few counts. The chain links TRBV7-9 to TRBJ2-3, with a tentative D call TRBD2 (5 bases). The germline V gene has CDR1 SEHNR and CDR2 FQNEAQ (reference sequence). The CDR3 is 12 residues long. V was shortened by 5 bases and J by 14 bases, with 17 bases between the two germline ends. The CDR3 sequence is CASSPPNPEGYF. As DNA, the CDR3 is TGTGCCAGCAGCCCCCCGAATCCCGAGGGGTATTTT.

The V gene is TRBV20-1, the J gene TRBJ2-4; D is possibly TRBD1 or TRBD2 (5 bases each). The germline V gene has CDR1 DFQATT and CDR2 SNEGSKA (reference sequence). Trimming left V 6 bases short and J 7 bases short, with 19 bases between. The CDR3 loop spans 14 amino acids. The CDR3 region has the DNA TGCAGTGCAGCCCCCGGGACGGCCAGTAACATTCAGTACTTC. The encoded protein is CSAAPGTASNIQYF.

In its sample, this clonotype was seen a few times. This sequence joins TRBV24-1 and TRBJ1-2; 7 bases agree with TRBD1. The germline V gene has CDR1 KGHDR and CDR2 SFDVKD. With V trimmed by 3 bases and J by 4 bases, 7 bases remained unmatched. The CDR3 covers 15 residues. CDR3 amino acids: CATSDHDRVSYGYTF. CDR3 DNA sequence: TGTGCCACCAGTGATCACGACAGGGTATCCTATGGCTACACCTTC.

The chain combines TRBV25-1 with TRBJ2-1; D is ambiguous. The germline gives CDR1 MGHDK, CDR2 SYGVNS. This CDR3 has 13 residues. Trimming removed 7 bases from V and 0 bases from J, with 7 bases in between. This CDR3 reads CASTSDSYNEQFF. In DNA form, the CDR3 reads TGTGCCAGCACGAGCGACTCCTACAATGAGCAGTTCTTC. The complete variable domain, with remaining parts taken from reference TRBV25-1 and TRBJ2-1, reads EADIYQTPRYLVIGTGKKITLECSQTMGHDKMYWYQQDPGMELHLIHYSYGVNSTEKGDLSSESTVSRIRTEHFPLTLESARPSHTSQYLCASTSDSYNEQFFGPGTRLTVL.

In this sample, this clonotype turned up a few times. This rearrangement joins TRBV6-2 or TRBV6-3 to TRBJ2-7; D possibly corresponds to TRBD1 (5 bases). This CDR3 has 13 residues. Germline V gene lookup returns CDR1 MNHEY and CDR2 SVGEGT. The V gene lost 7 bases and the J gene lost 12 bases, with 22 bases spanning the gap. The DNA for the CDR3 is TGTGCCAGCACCGACAGAGACGAGGAAAAGGGGTACTTC. Encoded protein: CASTDRDEEKGYF.

This clonotype was counted a few times. V gene TRBV6-5 combines with J gene TRBJ2-5; 7 bases are shared with TRBD1. Germline V gives CDR1 MNHEY, CDR2 SVGAGI. J was trimmed by 2 bases and V by 4 bases; bases with no gene match: 7. This CDR3 contains 15 residues. The CDR3, as DNA: TGTGCCAGCAGTTTTAACAGGGGTTGGCAAGAGACCCAGTACTTC. Translating it yields CASSFNRGWQETQYF.

This chain links TRBV5-1 with TRBJ2-1; 15 positions match TRBD2. V trimming: 4 bases; J trimming: 9 bases; junction bases outside the gene matches: 5. From germline, CDR1 is SGHRS and CDR2 YFSETQ. This CDR3 comprises 15 residues. CDR3 amino acids: CASSGLAGGESEQFF. The CDR3 coding sequence is TGCGCCAGCAGCGGACTAGCGGGAGGGGAAAGTGAGCAGTTCTTC.

This clonotype was counted a few times. The rearrangement joins TRBV7-2 to TRBJ2-1; weak D call: TRBD1 (6 bases). The CDR3 covers 16 residues. The V end lost 4 bases, the J end lost 6 bases, and 19 bases lay between the germline ends. The germline V gene has CDR1 SGHTA and CDR2 FQGNSA. CDR3 amino acids: CASSSYRPRGRNEQFF. DNA of the CDR3: TGTGCCAGCAGCTCCTACCGGCCCAGGGGTCGCAATGAGCAGTTCTTC. The full variable domain, in which reference TRBV7-2 and TRBJ2-1 provide the parts outside the CDR3, is GAGVSQSPSNKVTEKGKDVELRCDPISGHTALYWYRQSLGQGLEFLIYFQGNSAPDKSGLPSDRFSAERTGGSVSTLTIQRTQQEDSAVYLCASSSYRPRGRNEQFFGPGTRLTVL.

The genes are TRBV6-1 and TRBJ2-5, with D tentatively TRBD2 (6 bases). CDR3 length equals 13 residues. Germline V lookup: CDR1 MNHNS, CDR2 SASEGT. With 6 bases removed from V and 5 bases from J, the gap between germline ends came to 13 bases. The CDR3 spells CASSSGGHETQYF. For the CDR3, the DNA is TGTGCCAGCAGCTCCGGGGGTCATGAGACCCAGTACTTC.

This clonotype was found a few times. In DNA form, the CDR3 reads TGTGCCAGCAGCTACAGGACAGGGACCTACAATGAGCAGTTCTTC. Its protein is CASSYRTGTYNEQFF. This chain links TRBV7-2 with TRBJ2-1; TRBD1 matches 8 bases. Trimming took 4 bases from V and 2 from J; bases not matched to a gene: 4. CDR1 is SGHTA, CDR2 FQGNSA, per germline. The CDR3 extends over 15 amino acids.

J is TRBJ1-6 and V is TRBV7-2; possible D gene TRBD1, 5 bases. The germline V gene encodes CDR1 SGHTA and CDR2 FQGNSA. CDR3 length equals 14 residues. V was cut by 1 base and J by 14 bases, with 15 bases left in between. The CDR3: CASSLVEGSWALHF. For the CDR3, the DNA is TGTGCCAGCAGCTTAGTGGAGGGGAGTTGGGCCCTCCACTTT.

There are many counts of this clonotype. The chain carries TRBV5-4 and TRBJ2-3; tentative D call: TRBD2 (6 bases). V lost 5 bases, J lost 3 bases, and 19 bases lay in between. Germline CDR1 and CDR2: SGHNT and YYREEE (reference sequence). The length of the CDR3 is 16 residues. The CDR3 loop reads CASRRDREQRTDTQYF. Written as DNA, the CDR3 is TGTGCCAGCAGAAGAGACCGGGAGCAGAGAACAGATACGCAGTATTTT.

This clonotype occurred many times. This chain joins TRBV4-3 and TRBJ2-1; no clear D. V lost 2 bases and J 15 bases, leaving 5 bases between the germline ends. Germline loops: CDR1 LGHNA, CDR2 YSLEER. This CDR3 region has 9 residues. The CDR3 DNA reads TGCGCCAGCAGCCAAAAACCGTTCTTC. Protein sequence: CASSQKPFF.

The gene calls are TRBV18 and TRBJ2-5, with unresolved D. The CDR3 covers 12 residues. V gave up 3 bases and J gave up 4 bases, with 6 bases separating them. Germline-derived CDR1 and CDR2 are KGHSH and LQKENI. The CDR3: CASSPELETQYF. Written as DNA, the CDR3 is TGTGCCAGCTCACCCGAACTAGAGACCCAGTACTTC.

This clonotype occurred a few times. The genes are TRBV28 and TRBJ2-7; perhaps D is TRBD1 or TRBD2 (5 bases each). Germline V gene sequence: CDR1 MDHEN, CDR2 SYDVKM. The V end lost 6 bases, the J end lost 0 bases, and 15 bases lay between the germline ends. This CDR3 spans 15 amino acids. The CDR3 sequence is CASRTGTGSSYEQYF. The CDR3 coding sequence is TGTGCCAGCAGAACCGGGACGGGGAGCTCCTACGAGCAGTACTTC. The full variable domain, with the rest looked up from reference TRBV28 and TRBJ2-7, is DVKVTQSSRYLVKRTGEKVFLECVQDMDHENMFWYRQDPGLGLRLIYFSYDVKMKEKGDIPEGYSVSREKKERFSLILESASTNQTSMYLCASRTGTGSSYEQYFGPGTRLTVT.